This T cell receptor (beta chain) was sequenced for a study of control samples from healthy donors and cancer patients. Sequenced by immunoSEQ multiplex PCR; TCRdb stores in-frame clones only, minus some. Of roughly 130,000 clones listed, approximately 92% are singletons. The CDR3 sequence is 14 residues long. Germline V gene lookup returns CDR1 MNHEY and CDR2 SVGAGI. V was cut by 4 bases and J by 7 bases, with 11 bases left in between. Sequencing used blood. This TCR came from a man aged 18 to 30 in good health. The gene calls are TRBV6-5 and TRBJ1-6, with D perhaps TRBD1 (6 bases). Here the CDR3 reads CASSWTAGNSPLHF. Written as DNA, the CDR3 is TGTGCCAGCAGTTGGACAGCGGGAAATTCACCCCTCCACTTT.